This T cell receptor beta chain derives from a study of T cells after yellow fever vaccination. TCRdb passed the 5' RACE reads through MiXCR, listing each CDR3 protein once. Among about 220,000 distinct CDR3 sequences listed, 6.7% were seen once. This CDR3 is 13 amino acids long. V lost 10 bases and J lost 8; bases outside the gene matches: 7. Germline lookup yields CDR1 SGHRS and CDR2 YFSETQ. The clonotype originates from a man aged 25 to 40 who received the YFV17D yellow fever vaccine. Here the sequenced sample was CD4+ T cells sorted from PBMCs, taken on the day of the yellow fever booster vaccination. The chain has TRBV5-1 and TRBJ2-1; TRBD2 matches 12 bases. In DNA, the CDR3 is TGCGCCTGCCCACTAGCGGGAGGCGATGAGCAGTTCTTC. This codes for CACPLAGGDEQFF.